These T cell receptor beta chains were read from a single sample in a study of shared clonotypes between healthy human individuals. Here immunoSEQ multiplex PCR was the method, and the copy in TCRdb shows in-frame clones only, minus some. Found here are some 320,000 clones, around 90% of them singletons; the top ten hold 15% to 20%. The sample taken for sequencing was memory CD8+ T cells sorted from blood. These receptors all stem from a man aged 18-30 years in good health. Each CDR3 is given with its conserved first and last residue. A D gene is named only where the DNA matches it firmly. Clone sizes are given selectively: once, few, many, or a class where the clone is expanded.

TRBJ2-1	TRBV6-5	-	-	TGTGCCAGCGGGATGGACTGGCACAATGAGCAGTTCTTC	CASGMDWHNEQFF
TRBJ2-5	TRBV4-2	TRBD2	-	TGTGCCAGCAGCCGGCTGACTAGCGGGAGTGAGACCCAGTACTTC	CASSRLTSGSETQYF
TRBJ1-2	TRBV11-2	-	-	TGTGCCAGCAGCTTAGTTTACAGGGCTAACTATGGCTACACCTTC	CASSLVYRANYGYTF
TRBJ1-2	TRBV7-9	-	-	TGTGCCAGCAGCCCGCCGGACAGAGCCTATGGCTACACCTTC	CASSPPDRAYGYTF
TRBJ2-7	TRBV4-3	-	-	TGCGCCAGCAGCCAAGATCGAGGGCTGGGGTACGAGCAGTACTTC	CASSQDRGLGYEQYF
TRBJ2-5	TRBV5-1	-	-	TGCGCCAGCAAAAGGGTGAGGACAGAAGAGACCCAGTACTTC	CASKRVRTEETQYF
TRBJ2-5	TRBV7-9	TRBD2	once	TGTGCCAGCAGCTACGGGACTAGCGGGAGAGAGACCCAGTACTTC	CASSYGTSGRETQYF
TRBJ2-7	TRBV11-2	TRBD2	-	TGTGCCAGCTCCGGGGGGGCGCGATACGAGCAGTACTTC	CASSGGARYEQYF
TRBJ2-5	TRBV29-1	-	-	TGCAGCGTTGATCCGGGTCTGGAGACCCAGTACTTC	CSVDPGLETQYF
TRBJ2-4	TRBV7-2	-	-	TGTGCCAGCAGCTTTCCCCAGGGGTCCAAAAACATTCAGTACTTC	CASSFPQGSKNIQYF
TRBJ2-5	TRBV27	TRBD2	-	TGTGCCAGCAGTTTGGTAGCGGGAGTTCAAGAGACCCAGTACTTC	CASSLVAGVQETQYF
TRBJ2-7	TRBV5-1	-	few	TGCGCCAGCAGCTTGGTTCTAGCGATCCACGAGCAGTACTTC	CASSLVLAIHEQYF
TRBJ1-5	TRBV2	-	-	TGTGCCAGCAGTGGACAACAGTCAAGCAATCAGCCCCAGCATTTT	CASSGQQSSNQPQHF
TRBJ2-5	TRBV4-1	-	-	TGCGCCAGCAGCCGGACAGAATTAAACCAAGAGACCCAGTACTTC	CASSRTELNQETQYF
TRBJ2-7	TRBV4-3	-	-	TGCGCCAGCAGCCAAGAAAGGGGGGTGGGCTACGAGCAGTACTTC	CASSQERGVGYEQYF
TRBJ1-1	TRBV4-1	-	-	TGCGCCAGCAGCTTCGGGAACACTGAAGCTTTCTTT	CASSFGNTEAFF
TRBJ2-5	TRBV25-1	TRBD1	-	TGTGCCAGCAGTGAAGTAGGACAGGGTTTGGAGACCCAGTACTTC	CASSEVGQGLETQYF
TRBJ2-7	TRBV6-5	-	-	TGTGCCAGCAGTTACTCCGGGCCCTCCTACGAGCAGTACTTC	CASSYSGPSYEQYF
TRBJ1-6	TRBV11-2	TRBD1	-	TGTGCCAGCAGCTTAGAAGGGGGCACATCACCCCTCCACTTT	CASSLEGGTSPLHF
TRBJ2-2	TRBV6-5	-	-	TGTGCCAGCAGTTACGGACTCTCGGGCACCGGGGAGCTGTTTTTT	CASSYGLSGTGELFF
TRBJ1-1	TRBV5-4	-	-	TGTGCCAGCAGCTTTGGGGAGGTTCCTGAAGCTTTCTTT	CASSFGEVPEAFF
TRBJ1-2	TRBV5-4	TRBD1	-	TGTGCCAGCAGCTTCGGGACAGAAGCTAACTATGGCTACACCTTC	CASSFGTEANYGYTF
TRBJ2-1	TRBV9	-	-	TGTGCCAGCAGCGCGGGGCCACAGGAGCAGTTCTTC	CASSAGPQEQFF
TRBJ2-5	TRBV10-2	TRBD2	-	TGCGCCGGCGCTAGGACTAGCGGGAGCGTAGAGACCCAGTACTTC	CAGARTSGSVETQYF
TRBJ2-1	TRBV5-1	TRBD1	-	TGCGCCAGCAGCCCCGGGACAGGGGGCGCAATAAATGAGCAGTTCTTC	CASSPGTGGAINEQFF
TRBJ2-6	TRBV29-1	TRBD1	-	TGCAGCGTTCCACGTAGGGACAGCCTGAAGTCTTTC	CSVPRRDSLKSF
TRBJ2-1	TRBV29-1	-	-	TGCAGCGTTGTATCGTCCGGGGTTTACTACAATGAGCAGTTCTTC	CSVVSSGVYYNEQFF
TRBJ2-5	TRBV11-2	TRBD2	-	TGTGCCAGCAGCTTCAATCCGGGAGGTAGAGAGACCCAGTACTTC	CASSFNPGGRETQYF
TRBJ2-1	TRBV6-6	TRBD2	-	TGTGCCAGCAGTTACTCTGGGGAGGGCCTTATGAATGAGCAGTTCTTC	CASSYSGEGLMNEQFF
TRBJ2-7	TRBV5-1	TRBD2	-	TGCGCCAGCAGCTCGGGACTAGTATCCTACGAGCAGTACTTC	CASSSGLVSYEQYF
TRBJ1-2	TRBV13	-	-	TGTGCCAGCAGCTTAGGAACAGGGAAATATGGCTACACCTTC	CASSLGTGKYGYTF
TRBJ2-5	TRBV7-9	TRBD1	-	TGTGCCAGCAGCCCCAGGAGGGGACAGGGAGAGACCCAGTACTTC	CASSPRRGQGETQYF
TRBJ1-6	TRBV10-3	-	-	TGTGCCATCAACGAGCCGGCCGCGAGCCCCCTCCACTTT	CAINEPAASPLHF
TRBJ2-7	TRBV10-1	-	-	TGCGCCAGCAGTGAGTCGAGCTACGAGCAGTACTTC	CASSESSYEQYF
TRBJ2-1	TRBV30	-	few	TGTGCCTGGAGTGCCGGGCGGGACTACAATGAGCAGTTCTTC	CAWSAGRDYNEQFF
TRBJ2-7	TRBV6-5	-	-	TGTGCCAGCAGGGCAGGGGTCGAGCAGTACTTC	CASRAGVEQYF
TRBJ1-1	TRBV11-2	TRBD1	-	TGTGCCAGCAGCTCTCCCCTGGGACAGGTGAACACTGAAGCTTTCTTT	CASSSPLGQVNTEAFF
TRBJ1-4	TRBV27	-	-	TGTGCCAGCAGTCGTACAGGAGGAATAACTAATGAAAAACTGTTTTTT	CASSRTGGITNEKLFF
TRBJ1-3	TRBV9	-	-	TGTGCCAGCAGCCTTTTCGGGGACTCTGGAAACACCATATATTTT	CASSLFGDSGNTIYF
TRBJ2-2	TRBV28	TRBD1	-	TGTGCCAGCAGCCTTACAGGGGACACCGGGGAGCTGTTTTTT	CASSLTGDTGELFF
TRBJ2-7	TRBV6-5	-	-	TGTGCCACAGGACCGATCCACGAGCAGTACTTC	CATGPIHEQYF
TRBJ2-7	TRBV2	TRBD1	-	TGTGCCAGCAGTTCGACGACAGGGGGCGCGTCCTACGAGCAGTACTTC	CASSSTTGGASYEQYF
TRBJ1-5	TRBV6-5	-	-	TGTGCCAGCAGTTACTCGATAGGGCAGCCCCAGCATTTT	CASSYSIGQPQHF
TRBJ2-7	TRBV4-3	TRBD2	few	TGCGCCAGCAGCCTCCAGCGGGAGTCCTACGAGCAGTACTTC	CASSLQRESYEQYF
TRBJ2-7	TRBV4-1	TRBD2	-	TGCGCCAGCAGCCCGACTAGCGGGAGACTTGAGGTCTACGAGCAGTACTTC	CASSPTSGRLEVYEQYF
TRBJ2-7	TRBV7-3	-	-	TGTGCCAGCAGCTCGTCGACACGGTACGAGCAGTACTTC	CASSSSTRYEQYF